These T cell receptor beta chains were read from a single sample in a study of blood T cell repertoires in COVID-19. The method was immunoSEQ multiplex PCR; TCRdb's version includes in-frame clones alone and lacks a portion of them. The sample lists about 260,000 clones, over 75% occurring once. Sequenced sample: peripheral blood. The receptors shown here come from a human donor in a cohort sampled during active COVID-19. CDR3s include the opening cysteine and the closing phenylalanine or tryptophan. D genes are given only for firm matches. Rows give clone size only sometimes, using once, few, many, or a class for an expanded clone.

DNA	CDR3	size	V	D	J
TGTGCCAGTAGCCGGACAGGGAGTGATGTTCAGCCCCAGCATTTT	CASSRTGSDVQPQHF	.	TRBV19	TRBD1	TRBJ1-5
TGCGCCAGCAGCTCGGGGACAGGTACAATTACCGGGGAGCTGTTTTTT	CASSSGTGTITGELFF	.	TRBV5-1	TRBD1	TRBJ2-2
TGTGCCAGCAGCCTCGGACAGTCGCTAACCTACGAGCAGTACTTC	CASSLGQSLTYEQYF	once	TRBV5-4	.	TRBJ2-7
TGTGCCAGCAGCTGGCAGGGTTCGGATCAGCCCCAGCATTTT	CASSWQGSDQPQHF	.	TRBV4-2	.	TRBJ1-5
TGCGCCAGCAGCAGTACTAGCGGGAGTATGAATGAGCAGTTCTTC	CASSSTSGSMNEQFF	.	TRBV5-1	TRBD2	TRBJ2-1
TGTGCCAGCAGCGTAGGGACAGGGGCAGCAGATACGCAGTATTTT	CASSVGTGAADTQYF	.	TRBV9	TRBD1	TRBJ2-3
TGTGCCAGCAGCTTAGCCCGAGGGGGCGCGGGTAATGCTGAAGCTTTCTTT	CASSLARGGAGNAEAFF	.	TRBV7-6	TRBD1	TRBJ1-1
TGTGCAATCAGGGGTGTTATTGACACCGGGGAGCTGTTTTTT	CAIRGVIDTGELFF	once	TRBV28	.	TRBJ2-2
TGTGCCAGCAGCTTGGGGACTAGACAGTATGGCTACACCTTC	CASSLGTRQYGYTF	.	TRBV5-8	.	TRBJ1-2
TGTGCCAGCAGCTTAGTGCGGGGGAACACTGAAGCTTTCTTT	CASSLVRGNTEAFF	.	TRBV7-8	.	TRBJ1-1
TGTGCCAGTAGTATGGGAGGCCTAGACTATGGCTACACCTTC	CASSMGGLDYGYTF	.	TRBV19	.	TRBJ1-2
TGTGCCAGCAGTCCGCGCGGGGATGGCTACACCTTC	CASSPRGDGYTF	once	TRBV12-3/TRBV12-4	.	TRBJ1-2
TGTGCCAGCAGCTTGGAGGGGGGGCGAACTGAAGCTTTCTTT	CASSLEGGRTEAFF	.	TRBV5-4	.	TRBJ1-1
TGTGCTAGCAGCTTAGGGCCCCAGTGGGAGCGATTCCCCGACGATTCCTACGAGCAGTACTTC	CASSLGPQWERFPDDSYEQYF	once	TRBV7-7	.	TRBJ2-7
TGTGCCAGCAGTTCCATATACCCTGGGACAGGGAGGTACGAGCAGTACTTC	CASSSIYPGTGRYEQYF	.	TRBV28	TRBD1	TRBJ2-7
TGTGCCAGCAGCCCCAGGGTCTGGACCGGGGAGCTGTTTTTT	CASSPRVWTGELFF	.	TRBV7-2	.	TRBJ2-2
TGTGCCAGCAGCCAATCTGTTAGGGGTGAAGCTTTCTTT	CASSQSVRGEAFF	few	TRBV3-1/TRBV3-2	.	TRBJ1-1
TGTGCCAGCAGCCCAGGGACAGGGAATAGCAATCAGCCCCAGCATTTT	CASSPGTGNSNQPQHF	.	TRBV5-5	TRBD1	TRBJ1-5
TGTGCTAGTGGTTTGAAAGGGGTTGAGTGTCAGCCCCAGCATTTT	CASGLKGVECQPQHF	.	TRBV12-5	.	TRBJ1-5
TGCGCCAGCAGCCAAGACGTAAATACGCAGTATTTT	CASSQDVNTQYF	.	TRBV4-1	.	TRBJ2-3
TGTGCCAGCAGGTATGGGACTAGCGGTGGGGATGAGCAGTTCTTC	CASRYGTSGGDEQFF	.	TRBV2	TRBD2	TRBJ2-1
TGTGCCAGTAGCCACCGGACAGGGGTAGGTGAGCAGTTCTTC	CASSHRTGVGEQFF	.	TRBV19	TRBD1	TRBJ2-1